The 13 T cell receptor beta chains listed next were all sequenced from one sample in a study of blood T cells in healthy people across ages (dated by TCRdb to between 2014 and 2017). The method behind the library was 5' RACE. These reads were obtained on an Illumina HiSeq 2500. The second PCR ran for about 6 to 11 cycles and used a J-beta primer mix along with a sample-barcoded 5' primer. TCRdb applied fastp at Q25 and MiXCR to the public reads, then kept only in-frame beta chains. One record per CDR3 amino acid sequence lists the most common genes and DNA. The sample has some 1.5 million distinct CDR3 sequences on record, 28% of them singletons. Of the sample, about 8% falls within the top ten clones. Input material: blood. These receptors all come from a woman in her twenties or thirties in good health.

V is TRBV29-1 and J is TRBJ2-4; TRBD2 agrees at 8 bases. J lost 7 bases, V lost 4 bases, and 9 bases had no gene match. Per germline, CDR1 SQVTM and CDR2 ANQGSEA. The CDR3 sequence is 14 residues long. The CDR3 loop is CSVAVGTRANIQYF. The CDR3 DNA reads as TGCAGCGTTGCAGTGGGGACTAGAGCGAACATTCAGTACTTC.

The chain employs TRBV12-5 and TRBJ1-5; D perhaps matches TRBD1 (5 bases). V lost 7 bases and J lost 0, with 16 bases in between. The CDR3 has 16 residues. Germline lookup yields CDR1 LGHNT and CDR2 FRNRAP. The CDR3 reads CASALLQGSSNQPQHF. In DNA form, the CDR3 reads TGTGCTAGTGCCCTACTCCAGGGAAGTAGCAATCAGCCCCAGCATTTT.

In the case of this clonotype: Possible read error: a much larger clone is one base away. The rearrangement uses TRBV12-3 or TRBV12-4 and TRBJ1-2; the match to TRBD1 covers 7 bases. The length of the CDR3 is 14 residues. Trimming cost V 8 bases and J 6 bases; bases outside gene matches: 12. CDR3 DNA: TGTGCCAGCGGTACCTCCGACAGGGTGAATGGCTACACCTTC. Residues: CASGTSDRVNGYTF.

V usage is TRBV6-6 and J usage is TRBJ2-1, with 8 bases fitting TRBD2. Germline CDR1 reads MNHNY; CDR2 reads SVGAGI (reference sequence). This CDR3 is 12 amino acids long. After removal of 2 bases from V and 15 bases from J, the junction contained 6 bases not matched to a gene. CDR3: CASSYGAGGTFF. The CDR3 DNA reads TGTGCCAGCAGTTACGGTGCGGGGGGTACGTTCTTC.

As concerns this clonotype: This sequence may be a read error, since a much larger clone differs from it by one base. The chain joins TRBV29-1 to TRBJ2-7; D gene ambiguous. Germline V gene data show CDR1 as SQVTM and CDR2 as ANQGSEA. CDR3 length equals 13 residues. Trimming took off 2 bases at V and 3 bases at J, with 11 bases between the two ends. In DNA, the CDR3 is TGCAGCGTTGAAACCCAGCACTACTACGAGCAGTACTTC. This sequence encodes CSVETQHYYEQYF.

This clonotype appeared a single time. This chain joins TRBV7-3 and TRBJ2-2, with 13 bases lining up with TRBD2. CDR3 size: 15 residues. Trimming took 4 bases from V and 9 from J; bases not matched to a gene: 5. The germline gives CDR1 SGHTA, CDR2 FQGTGA. The CDR3 region is CASSSGLAGPWELFF. Written as DNA, the CDR3 is TGTGCCAGCAGCTCGGGACTAGCGGGGCCCTGGGAGCTGTTTTTT.

This rearrangement joins TRBV3-1 to TRBJ2-1; possibly TRBD1 for D (6 bases). Germline values: CDR1 LGHDT, CDR2 YNNKEL (reference sequence). CDR3 length: 12 residues. V lost 3 bases to trimming and J lost 7 bases, with 7 bases between them. Written as DNA, the CDR3 is TGTGCCAGCAGCCAGGGGACAAATGAGCAGTTCTTC. Protein: CASSQGTNEQFF.

This clonotype was seen a few times. The rearrangement links TRBV27 to TRBJ1-6, with D perhaps TRBD1 (5 bases). The CDR3 sequence is 13 residues long. V lost 5 bases and J lost 8, with 10 bases in between. Germline V gives CDR1 MNHEY, CDR2 SMNVEV (reference sequence). The CDR3 coding sequence is TGTGCCAGCAGTCCACTGGGGCATTCACCCCTCCACTTT. Translated, it gives CASSPLGHSPLHF.

The table lists this clonotype with many counts. The CDR3 region has the DNA TGTGCCGGCCACAGGGGAGAGGAGACCCAGTACTTC. Protein sequence: CAGHRGEETQYF. The chain carries TRBV2 and TRBJ2-5; 7 positions agree with TRBD1. Germline V CDR1 and CDR2: SNHLY, FYNNEI. The V and J ends lost 11 bases and 5 bases, in that order; junction bases with no gene match: 8. The CDR3 runs to 12 residues.

V and J are TRBV6-2 or TRBV6-3 and TRBJ2-4, with TRBD2 matching 7 bases. CDR3 size: 17 residues. V dropped 2 bases and J dropped 0; count of bases not matched to a gene: 7. Germline CDR1 reads MNHEY; CDR2 reads SVGEGT. The DNA of the CDR3 is TGTGCCAGCAGTTACCCGGCGGCTAGCGGAGCCAAAAACATTCAGTACTTC. This gives the protein CASSYPAASGAKNIQYF.

A remark on this clonotype: One end of the junction is discordant with germline, which a read error may explain. The rearrangement links TRBV20-1 to TRBJ2-3; D might be TRBD1 or TRBD2, each matching 5 bases. The CDR3 covers 13 residues. The V gene's germline CDR1 is DFQATT and CDR2 SNEGSKA (reference sequence). The CDR3 nucleotides read TGCAGTGCTGGGGCACTAGGTACAGGTACGCAGTATTTT. Translating gives CSAGALGTGTQYF.

This clonotype occurred many times. The chain recombines TRBV5-1 with TRBJ2-1; 10 positions agree with TRBD1. V dropped 0 bases and J dropped 7; count of bases not matched to a gene: 4. Germline V lookup: CDR1 SGHRS, CDR2 YFSETQ. The CDR3 extends over 15 amino acids. The CDR3 region is CASSLAGTGVNEQFF. For the CDR3, the DNA is TGCGCCAGCAGCTTGGCCGGGACAGGGGTTAATGAGCAGTTCTTC.

The chain employs TRBV6-6 and TRBJ2-5; 9 positions agree with TRBD2. Near its end, the DNA agrees better with TRBJ2-7, so the J call may be wrong. The CDR3 has 16 residues. Germline lookup yields CDR1 MNHNY and CDR2 SVGAGI (reference sequence). The CDR3 sequence: CASSYKVAGVSDEQYF. In nucleotides, the CDR3 is TGTGCCAGCAGTTACAAGGTAGCGGGGGTTTCTGACGAGCAGTACTTC.